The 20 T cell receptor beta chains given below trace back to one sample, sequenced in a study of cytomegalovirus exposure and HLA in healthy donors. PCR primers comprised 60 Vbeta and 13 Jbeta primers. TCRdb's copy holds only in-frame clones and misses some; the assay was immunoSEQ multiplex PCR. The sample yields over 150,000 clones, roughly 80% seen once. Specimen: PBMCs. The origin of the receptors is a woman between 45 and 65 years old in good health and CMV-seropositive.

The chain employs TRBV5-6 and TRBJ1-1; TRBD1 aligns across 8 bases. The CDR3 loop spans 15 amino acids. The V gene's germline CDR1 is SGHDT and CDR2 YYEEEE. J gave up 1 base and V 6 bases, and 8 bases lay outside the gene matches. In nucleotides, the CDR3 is TGTGCCAGCACCTTTCCCGGGACAGGGAACACTGAAGCTTTCTTT. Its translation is CASTFPGTGNTEAFF.

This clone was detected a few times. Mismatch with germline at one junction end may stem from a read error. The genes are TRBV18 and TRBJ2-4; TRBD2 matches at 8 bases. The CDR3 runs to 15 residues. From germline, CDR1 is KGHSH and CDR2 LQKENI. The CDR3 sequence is CASSPERGPKNSQYF. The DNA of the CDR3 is TGTGCCAGCTCACCGGAGCGGGGGCCAAAAAACAGTCAGTACTTC.

CDR3 DNA sequence: TGTGCCAGCTCACGGGGGACAGGGACGGGCGACGAGCAGTACTTC. It yields the protein CASSRGTGTGDEQYF. J is TRBJ2-7 and V is TRBV18; 9 nucleotides align to TRBD1. The CDR3 runs 15 residues. CDR1 KGHSH and CDR2 LQKENI come from the germline V gene. The V segment lost 4 bases and the J segment 5 bases; nucleotides outside the gene matches: 9.

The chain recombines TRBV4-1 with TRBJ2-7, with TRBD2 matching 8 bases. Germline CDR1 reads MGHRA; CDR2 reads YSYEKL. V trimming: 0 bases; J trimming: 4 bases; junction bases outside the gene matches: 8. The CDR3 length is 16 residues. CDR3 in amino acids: CASSQDPAGASYEQYF. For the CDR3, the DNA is TGCGCCAGCAGCCAAGACCCAGCGGGAGCATCTTACGAGCAGTACTTC.

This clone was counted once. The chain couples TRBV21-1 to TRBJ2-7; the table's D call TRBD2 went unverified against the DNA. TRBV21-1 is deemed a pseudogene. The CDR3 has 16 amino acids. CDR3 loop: CASSSQGLAGGLEQYF. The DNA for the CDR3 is TGTGCCAGCAGCTCACAGGGACTAGCGGGAGGGCTCGAGCAGTACTTC.

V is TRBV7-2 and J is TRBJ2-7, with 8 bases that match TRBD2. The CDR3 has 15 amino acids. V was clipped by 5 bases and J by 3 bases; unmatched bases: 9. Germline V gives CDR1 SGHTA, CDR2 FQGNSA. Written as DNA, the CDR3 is TGTGCCAGCAGCGAGAAAAGCGGGAGTTTCTACGAGCAGTACTTC. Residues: CASSEKSGSFYEQYF.

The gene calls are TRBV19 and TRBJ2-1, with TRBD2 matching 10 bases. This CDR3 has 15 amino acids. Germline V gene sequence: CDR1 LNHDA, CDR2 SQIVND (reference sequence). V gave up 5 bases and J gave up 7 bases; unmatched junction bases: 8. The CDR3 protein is CASSQLAGYGNEQFF. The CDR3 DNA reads TGTGCCAGTAGTCAACTAGCGGGGTATGGAAATGAGCAGTTCTTC.

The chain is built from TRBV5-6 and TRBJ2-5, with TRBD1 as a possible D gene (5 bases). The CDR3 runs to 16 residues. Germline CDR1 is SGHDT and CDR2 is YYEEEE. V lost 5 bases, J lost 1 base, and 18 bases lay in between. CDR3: CASSPTGVPLQETQYF. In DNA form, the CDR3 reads TGTGCCAGCAGTCCCACAGGAGTCCCCCTCCAAGAGACCCAGTACTTC.

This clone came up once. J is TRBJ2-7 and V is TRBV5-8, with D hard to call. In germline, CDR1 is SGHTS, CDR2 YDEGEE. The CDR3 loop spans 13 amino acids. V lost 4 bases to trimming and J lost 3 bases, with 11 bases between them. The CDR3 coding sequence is TGTGCCAGCAGCCCCGAAGTCGGCTACGAGCAGTACTTC. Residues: CASSPEVGYEQYF.

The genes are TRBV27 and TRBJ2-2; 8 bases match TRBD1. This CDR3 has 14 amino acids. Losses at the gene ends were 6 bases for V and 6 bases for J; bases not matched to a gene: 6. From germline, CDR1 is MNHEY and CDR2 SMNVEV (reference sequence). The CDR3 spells CASRPLTGAGELFF. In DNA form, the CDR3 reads TGTGCCAGCAGACCCCTGACAGGGGCCGGGGAGCTGTTTTTT.

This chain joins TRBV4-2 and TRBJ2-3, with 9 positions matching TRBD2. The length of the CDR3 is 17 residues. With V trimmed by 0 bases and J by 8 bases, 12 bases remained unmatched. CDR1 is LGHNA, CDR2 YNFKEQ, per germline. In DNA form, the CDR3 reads TGTGCCAGCAGCCAAGATAATCCTAGCGGGATAGGAGGTACGCAGTATTTT. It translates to CASSQDNPSGIGGTQYF.

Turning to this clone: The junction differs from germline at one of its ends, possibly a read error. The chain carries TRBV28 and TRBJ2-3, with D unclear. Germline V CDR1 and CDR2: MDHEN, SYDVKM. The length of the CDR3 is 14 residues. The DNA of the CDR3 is TGTGCCGGCAGTTTGCGGTCCCCTACAGATACGCAGTATTTT. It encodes CAGSLRSPTDTQYF.

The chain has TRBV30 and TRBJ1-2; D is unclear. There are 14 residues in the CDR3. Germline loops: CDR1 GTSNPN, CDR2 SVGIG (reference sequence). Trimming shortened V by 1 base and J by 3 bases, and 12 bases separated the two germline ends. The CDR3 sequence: CAWSGAPGYYGYTF. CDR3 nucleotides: TGTGCCTGGAGTGGGGCACCGGGGTACTATGGCTACACCTTC.

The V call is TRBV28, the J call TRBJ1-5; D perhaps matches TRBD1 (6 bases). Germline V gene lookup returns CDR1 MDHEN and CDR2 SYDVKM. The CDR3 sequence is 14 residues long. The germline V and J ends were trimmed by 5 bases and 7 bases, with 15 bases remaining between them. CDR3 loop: CASSPTGFGQPQHF. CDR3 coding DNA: TGTGCCAGCAGTCCGACAGGTTTTGGCCAGCCCCAGCATTTT.

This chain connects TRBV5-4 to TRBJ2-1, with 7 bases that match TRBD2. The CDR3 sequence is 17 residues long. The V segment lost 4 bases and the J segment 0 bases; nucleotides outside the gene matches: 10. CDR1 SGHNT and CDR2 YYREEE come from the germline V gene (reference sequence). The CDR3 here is CASSPAVVAGSYNEQFF. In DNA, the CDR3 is TGTGCCAGCAGCCCCGCTGTAGTAGCGGGCTCCTACAATGAGCAGTTCTTC.

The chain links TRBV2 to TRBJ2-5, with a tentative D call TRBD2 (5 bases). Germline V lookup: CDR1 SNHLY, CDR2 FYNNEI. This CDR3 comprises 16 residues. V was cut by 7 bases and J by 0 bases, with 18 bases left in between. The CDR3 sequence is CASKILVPGYQETQYF. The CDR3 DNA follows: TGTGCCAGCAAAATACTAGTCCCTGGGTACCAAGAGACCCAGTACTTC.

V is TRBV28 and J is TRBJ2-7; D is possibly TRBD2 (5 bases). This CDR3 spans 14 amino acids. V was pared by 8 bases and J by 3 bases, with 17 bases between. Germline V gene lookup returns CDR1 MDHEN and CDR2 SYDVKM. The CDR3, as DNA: TGTGCCAGCCTGTCCGTCGGGAATGGCTACGAGCAGTACTTC. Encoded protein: CASLSVGNGYEQYF.

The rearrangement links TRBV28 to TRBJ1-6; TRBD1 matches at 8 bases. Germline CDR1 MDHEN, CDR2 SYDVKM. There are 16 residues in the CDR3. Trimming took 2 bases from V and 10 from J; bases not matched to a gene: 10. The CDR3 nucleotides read TGTGCCAGCAGTTTAACTTCTACAGGGGGTAACTCACCCCTCCACTTT. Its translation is CASSLTSTGGNSPLHF.

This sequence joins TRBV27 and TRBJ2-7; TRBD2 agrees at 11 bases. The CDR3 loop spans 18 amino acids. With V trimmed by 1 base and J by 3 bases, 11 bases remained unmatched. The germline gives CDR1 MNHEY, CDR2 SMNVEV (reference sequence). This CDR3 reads CASSLLASGRHDSYEQYF. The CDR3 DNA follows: TGTGCCAGCAGTTTATTGGCTAGCGGGAGGCATGACAGCTACGAGCAGTACTTC.

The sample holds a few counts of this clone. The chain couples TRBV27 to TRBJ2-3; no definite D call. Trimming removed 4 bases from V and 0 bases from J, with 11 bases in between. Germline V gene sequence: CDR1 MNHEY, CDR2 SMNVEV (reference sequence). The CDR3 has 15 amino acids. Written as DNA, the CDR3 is TGTGCCAGCAGTTCCGCTAGACCTAGCACAGATACGCAGTATTTT. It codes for CASSSARPSTDTQYF.